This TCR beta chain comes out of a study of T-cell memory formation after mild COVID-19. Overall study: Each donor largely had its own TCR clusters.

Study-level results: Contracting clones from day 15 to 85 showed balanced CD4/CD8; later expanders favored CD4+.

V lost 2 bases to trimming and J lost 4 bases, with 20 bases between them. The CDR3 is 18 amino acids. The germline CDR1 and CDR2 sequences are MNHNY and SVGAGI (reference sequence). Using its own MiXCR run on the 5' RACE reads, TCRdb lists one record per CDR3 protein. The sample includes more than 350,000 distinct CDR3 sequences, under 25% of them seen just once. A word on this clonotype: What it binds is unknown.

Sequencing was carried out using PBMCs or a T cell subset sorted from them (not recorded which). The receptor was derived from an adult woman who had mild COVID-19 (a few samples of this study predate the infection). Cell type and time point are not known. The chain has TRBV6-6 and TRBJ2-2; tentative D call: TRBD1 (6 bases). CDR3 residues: CASSYPHKAGESTGELFF. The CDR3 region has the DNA TGTGCCAGCAGTTACCCCCACAAGGCAGGGGAGAGCACCGGGGAGCTGTTTTTT.